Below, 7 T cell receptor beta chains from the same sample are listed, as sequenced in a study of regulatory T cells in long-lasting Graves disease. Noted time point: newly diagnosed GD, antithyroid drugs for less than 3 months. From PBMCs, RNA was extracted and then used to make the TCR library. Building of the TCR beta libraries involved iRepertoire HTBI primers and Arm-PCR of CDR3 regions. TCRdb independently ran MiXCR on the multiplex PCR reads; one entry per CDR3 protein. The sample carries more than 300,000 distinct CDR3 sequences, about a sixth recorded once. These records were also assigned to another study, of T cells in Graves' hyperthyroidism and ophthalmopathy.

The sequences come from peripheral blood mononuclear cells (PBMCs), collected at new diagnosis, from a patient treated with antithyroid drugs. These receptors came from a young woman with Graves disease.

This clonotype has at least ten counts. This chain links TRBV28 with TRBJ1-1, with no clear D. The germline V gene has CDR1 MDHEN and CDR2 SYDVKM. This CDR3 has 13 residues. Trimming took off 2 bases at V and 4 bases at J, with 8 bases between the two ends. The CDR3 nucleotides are TGTGCCAGCAGTTTACGTGACGGCACTGAAGCTTTCTTT. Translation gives CASSLRDGTEAFF.

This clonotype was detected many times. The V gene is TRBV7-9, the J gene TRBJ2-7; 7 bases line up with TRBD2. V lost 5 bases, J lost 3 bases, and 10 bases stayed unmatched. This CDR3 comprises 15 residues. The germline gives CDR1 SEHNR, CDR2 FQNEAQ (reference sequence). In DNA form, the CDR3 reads TGTGCCAGCAGCCCCCGCGGGGGAGTAGGCTACGAGCAGTACTTC. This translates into CASSPRGGVGYEQYF.

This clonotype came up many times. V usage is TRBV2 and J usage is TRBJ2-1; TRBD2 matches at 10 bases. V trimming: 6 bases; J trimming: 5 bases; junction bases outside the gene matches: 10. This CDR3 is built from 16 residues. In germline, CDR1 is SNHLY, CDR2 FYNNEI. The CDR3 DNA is TGTGCCAGCAGGGGCCTCGGGACTAGCGATGACAATGAGCAGTTCTTC. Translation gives CASRGLGTSDDNEQFF.

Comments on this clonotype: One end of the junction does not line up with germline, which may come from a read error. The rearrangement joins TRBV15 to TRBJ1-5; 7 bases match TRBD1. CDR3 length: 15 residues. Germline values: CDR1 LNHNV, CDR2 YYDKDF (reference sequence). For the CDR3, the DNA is TGTGCCACCAGCAGTACAGGGGAGAGGGATCATCCCCAGCATTTT. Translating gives CATSSTGERDHPQHF.

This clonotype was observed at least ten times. CDR3 sequence: CASSPRTLASSYNEQFF. CDR3 coding DNA: TGTGCCAGCAGCCCTCGAACCCTAGCGAGCTCCTACAATGAGCAGTTCTTC. The chain carries TRBV3-1 and TRBJ2-1; the D gene is possibly TRBD2 (6 bases). CDR1 LGHDT and CDR2 YNNKEL come from the germline V gene (reference sequence). There are 17 residues in the CDR3. The germline V and J ends were trimmed by 4 bases and 0 bases, with 16 bases remaining between them.

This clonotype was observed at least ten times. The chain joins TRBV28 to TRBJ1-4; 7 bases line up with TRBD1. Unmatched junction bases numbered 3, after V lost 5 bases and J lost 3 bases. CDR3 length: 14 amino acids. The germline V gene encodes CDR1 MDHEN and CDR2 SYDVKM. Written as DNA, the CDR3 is TGTGCCAGCAGTCGACAGGGTTCTAATGAAAAACTGTTTTTT. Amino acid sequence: CASSRQGSNEKLFF.

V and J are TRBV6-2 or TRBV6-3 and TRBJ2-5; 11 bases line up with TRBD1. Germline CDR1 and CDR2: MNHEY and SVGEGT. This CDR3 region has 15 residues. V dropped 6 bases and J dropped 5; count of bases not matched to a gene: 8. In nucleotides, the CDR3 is TGTGCCAGCAGCTTCGGGACAGGGGGTTCCGAGACCCAGTACTTC. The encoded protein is CASSFGTGGSETQYF.